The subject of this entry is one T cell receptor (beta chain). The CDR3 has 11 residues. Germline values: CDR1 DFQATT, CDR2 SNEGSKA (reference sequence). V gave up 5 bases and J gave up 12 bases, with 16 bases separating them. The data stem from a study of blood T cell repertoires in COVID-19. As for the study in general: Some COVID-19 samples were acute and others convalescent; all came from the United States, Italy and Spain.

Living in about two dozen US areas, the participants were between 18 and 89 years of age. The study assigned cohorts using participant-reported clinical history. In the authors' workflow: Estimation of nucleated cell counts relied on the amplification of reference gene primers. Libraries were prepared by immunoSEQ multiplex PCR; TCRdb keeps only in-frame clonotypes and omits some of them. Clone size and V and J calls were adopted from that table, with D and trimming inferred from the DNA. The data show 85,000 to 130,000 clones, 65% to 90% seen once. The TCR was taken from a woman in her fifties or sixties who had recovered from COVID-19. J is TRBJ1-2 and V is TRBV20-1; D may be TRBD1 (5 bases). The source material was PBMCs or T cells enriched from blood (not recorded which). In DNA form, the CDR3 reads TGCAGTGCTTCTTGGACATCCTCCAACACCTTC. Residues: CSASWTSSNTF.